This T cell receptor beta chain was recovered during a study of early T cells in non-severe SARS-CoV-2 infection. On this clonotype itself: With a much larger clone just one base away, this may be a read error.

CDR3 length: 17 residues. The germline CDR1 and CDR2 sequences are SGHNT and YYREEE (reference sequence). V was clipped by 0 bases and J by 10 bases, with 23 bases between them. One entry per CDR3 protein, called by TCRdb with MiXCR from the 5' RACE reads. The sample holds roughly 100,000 distinct CDR3 sequences, around 13% seen once. This receptor was obtained from an adult who was a healthcare worker with PCR-confirmed SARS-CoV-2 infection or an uninfected control (not recorded which). Material: whole blood. The chain recombines TRBV5-4 with TRBJ2-1; perhaps TRBD2 as D (5 bases). This chain's CDR3 is CASSLAPPWSSNNEQFF. As DNA, the CDR3 is TGTGCCAGCAGCTTGGCTCCACCTTGGTCTAGCAATAACGAGCAGTTCTTC.